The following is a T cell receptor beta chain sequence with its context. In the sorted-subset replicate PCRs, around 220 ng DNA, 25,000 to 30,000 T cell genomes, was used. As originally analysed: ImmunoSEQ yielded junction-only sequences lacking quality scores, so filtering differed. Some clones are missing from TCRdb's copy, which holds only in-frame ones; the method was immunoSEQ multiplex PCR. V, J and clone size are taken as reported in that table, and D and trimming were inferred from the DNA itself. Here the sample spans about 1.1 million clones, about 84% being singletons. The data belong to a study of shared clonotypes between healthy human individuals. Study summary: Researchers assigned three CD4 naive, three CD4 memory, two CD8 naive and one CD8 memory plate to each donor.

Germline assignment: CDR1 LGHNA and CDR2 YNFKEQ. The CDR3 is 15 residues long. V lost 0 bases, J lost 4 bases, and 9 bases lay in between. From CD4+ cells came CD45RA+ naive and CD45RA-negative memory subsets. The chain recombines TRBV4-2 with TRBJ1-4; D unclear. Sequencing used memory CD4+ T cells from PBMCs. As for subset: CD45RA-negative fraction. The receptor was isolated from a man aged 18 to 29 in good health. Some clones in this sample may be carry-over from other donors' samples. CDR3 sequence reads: CASSQDRQVNEKLFF. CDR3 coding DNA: TGTGCCAGCAGCCAAGATAGGCAGGTTAATGAAAAACTGTTTTTT.